This TCR beta chain was sequenced during a study of identical twins. TCRdb fed the 5' RACE reads into MiXCR, producing one record per CDR3 protein. Among around 490,000 distinct CDR3 sequences, about 20% were seen once, and the ten largest hold around 0.48%. As regards this clonotype: The antigen is not known.

The CDR3 is 13 amino acids. V shed 7 bases and J shed 4 bases, with 12 bases lying between them. Per the germline V gene, CDR1 is SGHRS and CDR2 is YFSETQ. Findings of the study overall: Alpha sequences that were out-of-frame and twin-shared showed an excess of low generation probability. The authors noted that invariant MAIT and iNKT cells could partly confound zero-insertion analyses.

These data also formed part of another study, on yellow fever vaccine responses in identical twins. Per that paper: Reportedly, the T cell response mounted by twins to vaccine seemed partly convergent, partly personalized.

V gene TRBV5-1 combines with J gene TRBJ2-1, with unresolved D. Material: CD4+ T cells sorted from blood. This receptor was obtained from a woman aged 18-29 years in good health. The chain's CDR3 is CASRASGYNEQFF. In DNA form, the CDR3 reads TGCGCCAGCCGCGCTAGTGGGTACAATGAGCAGTTCTTC. Full variable domain (rest looked up from reference TRBV5-1 and TRBJ2-1): KAGVTQTPRYLIKTRGQQVTLSCSPISGHRSVSWYQQTPGQGLQFLFEYFSETQRNKGNFPGRFSGRQFSNSRSEMNVSTLELGDSALYLCASRASGYNEQFFGPGTRLTVL.